Listed below are T cell receptor beta chains from one sample, sequenced in a study of cytomegalovirus exposure and HLA in healthy donors. The assay was immunoSEQ multiplex PCR, and TCRdb's table has in-frame clones only and misses some. The data contain about 72,000 clones, around 64% of them seen just once; the ten biggest clones take up roughly 21%. Sequenced: PBMCs. These receptors were obtained from a middle-aged man in good health and CMV-seropositive. Both conserved end residues are part of each CDR3. The D gene is left open where the match is weak. Some rows have no size entry. The others give once, few or many, or a class for an expanded clone.

TRBJ2-1	13	few	TRBV10-2	-	TGCGCCAGCAGTGAGCCCGCCTACAATGAGCAGTTCTTC	CASSEPAYNEQFF
TRBJ1-2	14	-	TRBV21-1	-	TGTGCCAGCAGCAAACCCCTAGCTAACTATGGCTACACCTTC	CASSKPLANYGYTF
TRBJ1-5	15	few	TRBV19	TRBD1	TGTGCCAGTAGTCTTTTGGGACAGGTCGATCAGCCCCAGCATTTT	CASSLLGQVDQPQHF
TRBJ1-3	17	-	TRBV9	TRBD1	TGTGCCAGCAGCGAGGCCCCCCACCAGGGGGCTGGAAACACCATATATTTT	CASSEAPHQGAGNTIYF
TRBJ2-3	13	-	TRBV7-3	-	TGTGCCAGCAGCTTAGCGGTCCAGGATACGCAGTATTTT	CASSLAVQDTQYF
TRBJ2-7	14	-	TRBV5-1	TRBD2	TGCGCCAGCAGTTTGGGACTAGCGGGGGGAGAGCAGTACTTC	CASSLGLAGGEQYF
TRBJ2-1	14	-	TRBV5-4	-	TGTGCCACCTATAGAGCGGGCGACTACAATGAGCAGTTCTTC	CATYRAGDYNEQFF
TRBJ1-2	14	-	TRBV5-6	-	TGTGCCAGCAGCTTGGCAGGGAACCTTTATGGCTACACCTTC	CASSLAGNLYGYTF
TRBJ2-3	14	-	TRBV7-3	-	TGTGCCAGCAGCCCCAACAGGATCACAGATACGCAGTATTTT	CASSPNRITDTQYF
TRBJ2-7	16	-	TRBV19	-	TGTGCCAGTAGTCCCCGCCTTCGGGGAGGCCCCTACGAGCAGTACTTC	CASSPRLRGGPYEQYF
TRBJ1-6	13	once	TRBV5-6	-	TGTGCCAGCAGCTTAACTACTAGTTCACCCCTCCACTTT	CASSLTTSSPLHF
TRBJ1-4	15	once	TRBV19	-	TGTGCCAGTAGGACACAGGGAGCAACTAATGAAAAACTGTTTTTT	CASRTQGATNEKLFF
TRBJ2-5	13	-	TRBV19	-	TGTGCCAGTAGTGCCACGGTCCAAGAAACCCAGTACTTC	CASSATVQETQYF
TRBJ2-7	14	-	TRBV5-1	TRBD2	TGCGCCAGCAGCTTGGTGGGCGGGGGGAACGAGCAGTACTTC	CASSLVGGGNEQYF
TRBJ2-3	17	-	TRBV18	TRBD2	TGTGCCAGCTCACCGGGACTAGCGGGGGCAAGCACAGATACGCAGTATTTT	CASSPGLAGASTDTQYF
TRBJ2-2	14	-	TRBV30	-	TGTGCCTGGACGGGGGGCCTGAACACCGGGGAGCTGTTTTTT	CAWTGGLNTGELFF
TRBJ2-2	17	-	TRBV7-2	-	TGTGCCAGCAGCCCCCAGGCGGGGCGATCGAACACCGGGGAGCTGTTTTTT	CASSPQAGRSNTGELFF
TRBJ1-3	14	-	TRBV5-8	-	TGTGCCAGCAGCCCTCGGACTGACGGAAACACCATATATTTT	CASSPRTDGNTIYF
TRBJ2-7	15	-	TRBV27	-	TGTGCCAGCAGTATCACCCCCAACAGGGCCTACGAGCAGTACTTC	CASSITPNRAYEQYF
TRBJ2-3	16	few	TRBV2	TRBD2	TGTGCCAGCAGTCGACTAGCGGGGGGGCCAGGAGATACGCAGTATTTT	CASSRLAGGPGDTQYF
TRBJ1-1	15	-	TRBV4-2	-	TGTGCCAGCAGCCAAGGCCCAGGGGAGAACACTGAAGCTTTCTTT	CASSQGPGENTEAFF
TRBJ2-7	16	-	TRBV13	-	TGTGCCAGCAGCCAATGTTTGGTGGAGGGAACCTACGAGCAGTACTTC	CASSQCLVEGTYEQYF
TRBJ2-1	12	-	TRBV28	-	TGTGCCAGCAGCCCCCTCCTTTTGGAGCAGTTCTTC	CASSPLLLEQFF
TRBJ1-6	15	-	TRBV9	-	TGTGCCAGCAGCGTAGGAGGGAATTCTAATTCACCCCTCCACTTT	CASSVGGNSNSPLHF
TRBJ2-1	18	few	TRBV5-1	-	TGCGCCAGCAGCTTGACAGGGGGGGCAACTTTACGGTACAATGAGCAGTTCTTC	CASSLTGGATLRYNEQFF
TRBJ1-1	17	few	TRBV19	TRBD1	TGTGCCAGTACCCCAGGGGTAGTCAGGGGGCTAGACACTGAAGCTTTCTTT	CASTPGVVRGLDTEAFF
TRBJ2-3	12	-	TRBV10-3	TRBD1	TGTGCCTCCGGGACAGGGCCAGATACGCAGTATTTT	CASGTGPDTQYF
TRBJ1-1	13	-	TRBV29-1	TRBD1	TGCAGCGTTGACGGGACAGGGGGCACTGAAGCTTTCTTT	CSVDGTGGTEAFF
TRBJ1-1	14	-	TRBV11-2	TRBD1	TGTGCCAGCAGCACAAGTGACAGGGGCTATGAAGCTTTCTTT	CASSTSDRGYEAFF
TRBJ2-1	19	few	TRBV5-4	TRBD2	TGTGCCAGCAGCTCCCCCGGGACTAGCGGGGGGGAGGTCTACAATGAGCAGTTCTTC	CASSSPGTSGGEVYNEQFF
TRBJ1-1	12	-	TRBV19	-	TGTGCCAGTAGTATTGACGGGTCTGAAGCTTTCTTT	CASSIDGSEAFF
TRBJ2-5	14	-	TRBV15	-	TGTGCCACCAGCAGAGATTTAGGGGAAGAGACCCAGTACTTC	CATSRDLGEETQYF
TRBJ2-3	14	-	TRBV19	-	TGTGCCAGTAAAGGAGGAGGGAGCACAGATACGCAGTATTTT	CASKGGGSTDTQYF
TRBJ2-3	14	-	TRBV7-8	-	TGTGCCAGCAGCTTACAGGGATTAGCAGATACGCAGTATTTT	CASSLQGLADTQYF
TRBJ2-7	13	few	TRBV18	TRBD1	TGTGCCAGCTCACCGGACAGGGGCCACGAGCAGTACTTC	CASSPDRGHEQYF
TRBJ1-1	15	-	TRBV9	TRBD1	TGTGCCAGCAGCACCCTTCAGGGGGGGAACACTGAAGCTTTCTTT	CASSTLQGGNTEAFF
TRBJ1-2	13	few	TRBV5-1	-	TGCGCCAGCAGCTTGGGGCCAGGCTATGGCTACACCTTC	CASSLGPGYGYTF
TRBJ2-6	15	once	TRBV2	-	TGTGCCAGCAGACAGGGTAACTCTGGGGCCAACGTCCTGACTTTC	CASRQGNSGANVLTF